This T cell receptor (beta chain) was recovered during a study of cytomegalovirus exposure and HLA in healthy donors. TCRdb's table, derived via immunoSEQ multiplex PCR, lists solely in-frame clones and lacks some. This table has over 20,000 clones, under 98% appearing once. Trimming shortened V by 3 bases and J by 5 bases, and 11 bases separated the two germline ends. The CDR3 extends over 13 amino acids. Germline V gene sequence: CDR1 KGHSH, CDR2 LQKENI. Sample: PBMCs. This sequence joins TRBV18 and TRBJ2-7; D is unresolved. The TCR originated in a man aged 25-45 years in good health and CMV-seropositive. This CDR3 is CASSPLPGDEQYF. Written as DNA, the CDR3 is TGTGCCAGCTCACCGCTCCCCGGAGACGAGCAGTACTTC.